Listed below are T cell receptor beta chains from one sample, sequenced in a study of graft-versus-host responses after intestinal transplantation. The protocol was immunoSEQ multiplex PCR, while the TCRdb copy is restricted to in-frame clones and leaves out a portion. In the table there are just under 65,000 clones, 90% of which are singletons. Antigens for these TCRs are unknown. The sample consisted of unstimulated CD8+ T cells sorted from spleen or lymph node cells, taken before transplant. These receptors all stem from a human donor who was the organ donor for an intestinal transplant. Each CDR3 is given with its conserved first and last residue. A D gene is named only where the DNA matches it firmly. Expanded clones are given a class, and other clones once, few, many or no size at all.

D gene: TRBD2
V gene: TRBV19
J gene: TRBJ2-1
clone size: -
CDR3 protein: CASSLGTSGYNEQFF
CDR3 DNA: TGTGCCAGTAGTCTCGGGACTAGCGGTTACAATGAGCAGTTCTTC

D gene: TRBD2
V gene: TRBV19
J gene: TRBJ2-2
clone size: once
CDR3 protein: CASSGTGTRQTGELFF
CDR3 DNA: TGTGCCAGTAGTGGGACCGGGACTAGACAGACCGGGGAGCTGTTTTTT

D gene: -
V gene: TRBV4-3
J gene: TRBJ2-7
clone size: -
CDR3 protein: CASSQGQPSSYEQYF
CDR3 DNA: TGCGCCAGCAGCCAAGGACAGCCGAGCTCCTACGAGCAGTACTTC

D gene: -
V gene: TRBV9
J gene: TRBJ2-7
clone size: -
CDR3 protein: CASSGGQFYEQYF
CDR3 DNA: TGTGCCAGCAGCGGGGGACAATTTTACGAGCAGTACTTC

D gene: -
V gene: TRBV6-1
J gene: TRBJ1-5
clone size: -
CDR3 protein: CASSEFWSGHQPQHF
CDR3 DNA: TGTGCCAGCAGTGAATTTTGGTCAGGGCATCAGCCCCAGCATTTT

D gene: TRBD1
V gene: TRBV6-1
J gene: TRBJ1-4
clone size: -
CDR3 protein: CASSEVPGQGAEKLFF
CDR3 DNA: TGTGCCAGCAGTGAAGTGCCGGGACAGGGCGCGGAAAAACTGTTTTTT

D gene: -
V gene: TRBV5-1
J gene: TRBJ1-2
clone size: -
CDR3 protein: CASSPRGTDYGYTF
CDR3 DNA: TGCGCCAGCAGCCCGAGGGGGACCGACTATGGCTACACCTTC

D gene: -
V gene: TRBV4-2
J gene: TRBJ1-1
clone size: -
CDR3 protein: CASSHALRAYTEAFF
CDR3 DNA: TGTGCCAGCAGCCACGCGCTGAGGGCCTACACTGAAGCTTTCTTT

D gene: TRBD1
V gene: TRBV27
J gene: TRBJ1-5
clone size: few
CDR3 protein: CASSLRDRDQPQHF
CDR3 DNA: TGTGCCAGCAGTTTACGGGACAGGGACCAGCCCCAGCATTTT

D gene: -
V gene: TRBV6-1
J gene: TRBJ1-2
clone size: -
CDR3 protein: CASNEGTEYGYTF
CDR3 DNA: TGTGCCAGCAATGAAGGGACTGAATATGGCTACACCTTC

D gene: TRBD2
V gene: TRBV6-6
J gene: TRBJ2-1
clone size: -
CDR3 protein: CASRYQRDEQFF
CDR3 DNA: TGTGCCAGCAGATACCAGCGGGACGAGCAGTTCTTC

D gene: TRBD2
V gene: TRBV5-6
J gene: TRBJ2-3
clone size: -
CDR3 protein: CASSLSGRETDTQYF
CDR3 DNA: TGTGCCAGCAGCTTGAGCGGGCGGGAGACAGATACGCAGTATTTT

D gene: -
V gene: TRBV5-1
J gene: TRBJ2-7
clone size: -
CDR3 protein: CASSLRQGPYEQYF
CDR3 DNA: TGCGCCAGCAGCTTGCGGCAGGGGCCCTACGAGCAGTACTTC

D gene: -
V gene: TRBV29-1
J gene: TRBJ1-1
clone size: -
CDR3 protein: CSVWGEDTEAFF
CDR3 DNA: TGCAGCGTTTGGGGGGAAGACACTGAAGCTTTCTTT

D gene: -
V gene: TRBV9
J gene: TRBJ1-4
clone size: -
CDR3 protein: CASSVGRGGSGNEKLFF
CDR3 DNA: TGTGCCAGCAGCGTAGGCAGAGGGGGTAGTGGTAACGAAAAACTGTTTTTT

D gene: -
V gene: TRBV6-5
J gene: TRBJ2-1
clone size: -
CDR3 protein: CASSYSVGGGNEQFF
CDR3 DNA: TGTGCCAGCAGTTACTCTGTGGGAGGGGGCAATGAGCAGTTCTTC

D gene: TRBD2
V gene: TRBV28
J gene: TRBJ2-1
clone size: few
CDR3 protein: CASSLGGTERYNEQFF
CDR3 DNA: TGTGCCAGCAGTTTGGGAGGGACCGAACGATACAATGAGCAGTTCTTC

D gene: TRBD2
V gene: TRBV29-1
J gene: TRBJ2-1
clone size: -
CDR3 protein: CSVEERVAGGFYEQFF
CDR3 DNA: TGCAGCGTTGAAGAAAGGGTAGCGGGAGGGTTCTATGAGCAGTTCTTC

D gene: -
V gene: TRBV11-2
J gene: TRBJ1-1
clone size: once
CDR3 protein: CASSPRGGTEAFF
CDR3 DNA: TGTGCCAGCAGCCCTAGGGGAGGCACTGAAGCTTTCTTT

D gene: TRBD1
V gene: TRBV9
J gene: TRBJ1-2
clone size: -
CDR3 protein: CASSVTAGTDGYTF
CDR3 DNA: TGTGCCAGCAGCGTGACCGCAGGGACAGATGGCTACACCTTC

D gene: -
V gene: TRBV9
J gene: TRBJ2-5
clone size: once
CDR3 protein: CASSTLRRAGTQYF
CDR3 DNA: TGTGCCAGCAGCACTCTTCGGAGGGCCGGGACCCAGTACTTC

D gene: TRBD1
V gene: TRBV27
J gene: TRBJ1-4
clone size: -
CDR3 protein: CASSHRQGRANEKLFF
CDR3 DNA: TGTGCCAGCAGTCATCGACAGGGGCGGGCTAATGAAAAACTGTTTTTT

D gene: -
V gene: TRBV7-9
J gene: TRBJ2-7
clone size: -
CDR3 protein: CASSHFYRETPYEQYF
CDR3 DNA: TGTGCCAGCAGTCACTTCTACAGGGAAACTCCCTACGAGCAGTACTTC

D gene: TRBD2
V gene: TRBV29-1
J gene: TRBJ2-1
clone size: -
CDR3 protein: CSAKTSGIYNEQFF
CDR3 DNA: TGCAGCGCTAAGACTAGCGGGATCTACAATGAGCAGTTCTTC

D gene: TRBD2
V gene: TRBV27
J gene: TRBJ2-1
clone size: -
CDR3 protein: CASRPDGLAGGGEQFF
CDR3 DNA: TGTGCCAGCAGACCAGATGGACTAGCGGGAGGGGGTGAGCAGTTCTTC

D gene: -
V gene: TRBV4-3
J gene: TRBJ2-6
clone size: -
CDR3 protein: CASSQDSFSGANVLTF
CDR3 DNA: TGCGCCAGCAGCCAAGATAGTTTCTCTGGGGCCAACGTCCTGACTTTC

D gene: TRBD1
V gene: TRBV5-6
J gene: TRBJ2-1
clone size: -
CDR3 protein: CASSLDGTGLSEQFF
CDR3 DNA: TGTGCCAGCAGCTTGGATGGGACAGGGCTAAGTGAGCAGTTCTTC

D gene: TRBD2
V gene: TRBV2
J gene: TRBJ2-2
clone size: once
CDR3 protein: CASNPGLAMNTGELFF
CDR3 DNA: TGTGCCAGCAATCCGGGACTAGCGATGAACACCGGGGAGCTGTTTTTT